This entry describes one TCR beta chain. Its antigen is as yet unknown. Assay used: immunoSEQ multiplex PCR; TCRdb lists only in-frame clones, some missing. The table has roughly 200,000 clones, about nine tenths seen once. The data stem from a study of T cell responses to AZD1222 COVID-19 vaccine. General observations from the study: The repertoires were collected only after the peak T cell response. Possibly, clonal diversity was underestimated; donors were largely white British and included more females.

Researchers grouped second doses given at about 4 or about 12 weeks into one pool. Germline V gene lookup returns CDR1 SGHTA and CDR2 FQGTGA. V shed 4 bases, J shed 1 base, and the junction held 3 bases outside the gene matches. The CDR3 extends over 16 amino acids. The source of this sequence is an adult who received the AZD1222 COVID-19 vaccine. The genes are TRBV7-3 and TRBJ2-2; 10 nucleotides line up with TRBD2. This specimen consisted of peripheral blood, obtained 28 days after the second AZD1222 dose. Written as DNA, the CDR3 is TGTGCCAGCAGCTCCCGACTAGCGGGGAACACCGGGGAGCTGTTTTTT. Protein product: CASSSRLAGNTGELFF.